This TCR beta chain was documented in a study of T-cell reconstitution after alpha-beta-depleted transplantation in children. Preparation of the TCRbeta library used unique molecular identifiers. Each CDR3 protein gets one entry after TCRdb re-called the PCR reads with MiXCR. The table shows some 190,000 distinct CDR3 sequences, with approximately 12% occurring only once. This clonotype has at least ten counts. Its antigen is currently unknown. The study, taken as a whole, reports: Expanded clones from the graft, numbering several hundred, reportedly supplied alpha-beta T cells about two months after transplant. Diversity and T-cell counts at one year after transplant derived mostly from new T cells.

The CDR3 consists of 15 residues. The germline V gene has CDR1 PRHDT and CDR2 FYEKMQ (reference sequence). V lost 0 bases and J lost 5, with 12 bases in between. The sequencing here drew on PBMCs, taken before TCRalphabeta/CD19-depleted stem cell transplant. The chain carries TRBV13 and TRBJ2-3; D might be TRBD2 (5 bases). The sequence derives from a boy aged 2 to 10 with acute myeloid leukemia, due to receive a stem cell transplant. Here the CDR3 DNA reads TGTGCCAGCAGCTTAGGGGGAGCCTCTAGAGATACGCAGTATTTT. This sequence encodes CASSLGGASRDTQYF.